A selection of T cell receptor beta chains follows, all from one sample in a study of blood T cell repertoires in COVID-19. Method: immunoSEQ multiplex PCR; TCRdb's copy keeps in-frame clones and lacks some. The data hold some 250,000 clones, with approximately 86% observed a single time. The sequencing sample was made of peripheral blood. These TCRs come from a woman aged 25 to 39 who had recovered from COVID-19. CDR3s include the opening cysteine and the closing phenylalanine or tryptophan. Each record gives: clone size, D gene, V gene, J gene, CDR3 DNA, CDR3 protein. D genes are given only for firm matches. Some rows mark clone size as missing; the rest say once, few, many or name a class of expanded clone.

NA,NA,TRBV10-1,TRBJ2-3,TGCGCCATACCAGGCGCAGATACGCAGTATTTT,CAIPGADTQYF
NA,TRBD2,TRBV19,TRBJ2-7,TGTGCCAGTAGTATGGGGGGGTACGAGCAGTACTTC,CASSMGGYEQYF
few,NA,TRBV7-9,TRBJ2-1,TGTGCCAGCAGCTTAGCGGGGAGTGAGCAGTTCTTC,CASSLAGSEQFF
NA,NA,TRBV4-1,TRBJ2-7,TGCGCCAGCAGCCAGACAGGACGCGAGCAGTACTTC,CASSQTGREQYF
NA,TRBD2,TRBV7-2,TRBJ2-7,TGTGCCAGCAGCTTAGACAGCGGGGGGTCCTACGAGCAGTACTTC,CASSLDSGGSYEQYF
NA,NA,TRBV7-3,TRBJ1-6,TGTGCCAGCAGCTTAGAGGGGGAATCACCCCTCCACTTT,CASSLEGESPLHF
NA,TRBD2,TRBV6-5,TRBJ2-7,TGTGCCAGCAGTCCCTATGCCGTACTAGCGGTCGAGCAGTACTTC,CASSPYAVLAVEQYF
NA,TRBD1,TRBV16,TRBJ1-1,TGTGCCAGCAGCCGCCGGGACAGGGGCACTGAAGCTTTCTTT,CASSRRDRGTEAFF
few,NA,TRBV7-3,TRBJ2-1,TGTGCCAGCAGCTTAGGAATAGCCGGCAATGAGCAGTTCTTC,CASSLGIAGNEQFF
NA,NA,TRBV5-3,TRBJ1-2,TGTGTTTCAGGGTCTGTTGGCTACACCTTC,CVSGSVGYTF
NA,NA,TRBV12-3/TRBV12-4,TRBJ2-5,TGTGCCAGCGGGATTAGGGGCCAAGAGACCCAGTACTTC,CASGIRGQETQYF
NA,NA,TRBV19,TRBJ1-3,TGTGCCAGTAGTCCCCAGCCGAAAGCGGGAAACACCATATATTTT,CASSPQPKAGNTIYF
NA,NA,TRBV2,TRBJ1-5,TGTGCCAGCAGTGTCCAAAGCGATCAGCCCCAGCATTTT,CASSVQSDQPQHF
NA,NA,TRBV3-1/TRBV3-2,TRBJ2-1,TGTGCCAGCAGCCAATCATATGGCGGGGGCGGGGGCAATGAGCAGTTCTTC,CASSQSYGGGGGNEQFF
NA,NA,TRBV2,TRBJ2-2,TGTGCCAGCAGTGAAATGGGGCCGGAGAACACCGGGGAGCTGTTTTTT,CASSEMGPENTGELFF
NA,NA,TRBV11-2,TRBJ2-7,TGTGCCAGCAGCTTGGGAGGTTCCTACGAGCAGTACTTC,CASSLGGSYEQYF
NA,TRBD1,TRBV6-5,TRBJ1-2,TGTGCCAGCAGTTACTCCCAGGGGGCAAACTATGGCTACACCTTC,CASSYSQGANYGYTF
NA,NA,TRBV5-1,TRBJ2-3,TGCGCCAGCAGCTTGAGGGGCGTGAGCACAGATACGCAGTATTTT,CASSLRGVSTDTQYF
once,TRBD2,TRBV13,TRBJ2-3,TGTGCCAGCAGCTTATCCTACCTTCTCGCGGGGGGGCGCGCAGATACGCAGTATTTT,CASSLSYLLAGGRADTQYF
NA,NA,TRBV3-1/TRBV3-2,TRBJ2-1,TGTGCCAGCAGACAGGGCGGCGGCTCCTACAATGAGCAGTTCTTC,CASRQGGGSYNEQFF
NA,TRBD1,TRBV27,TRBJ2-3,TGTGCCAGCAGCCTGGACAGGGGGTTGGGTACGCAGTATTTT,CASSLDRGLGTQYF
NA,TRBD1,TRBV9,TRBJ1-1,TGTGCCAGCAGCCCTAGACAGGGAGCTGAAGCTTTCTTT,CASSPRQGAEAFF
NA,NA,TRBV6-5,TRBJ2-5,TGTGCCAGCAGTTACGGGCGGGGGCAGCAGACCCAGTACTTC,CASSYGRGQQTQYF
NA,TRBD1,TRBV4-2,TRBJ1-2,TGTGCCAGCAGCCAAGAAGGGGGACAGACTCTCTATGGCTACACCTTC,CASSQEGGQTLYGYTF
NA,TRBD1,TRBV5-1,TRBJ2-1,TGCGCCAGCAGCAAGGGACAGGTTTCCTACAATGAGCAGTTCTTC,CASSKGQVSYNEQFF
NA,NA,TRBV7-3,TRBJ2-1,TGTGCCAGCAGCCCTTCCGGGACACCAGACAATGAGCAGTTCTTC,CASSPSGTPDNEQFF
NA,NA,TRBV2,TRBJ2-7,TGTGCCAGCAGTGATCGCGCGCGAGGGAGCGGCTACGAGCAGTACTTC,CASSDRARGSGYEQYF
NA,TRBD1,TRBV4-2,TRBJ1-4,TGTGCCACCTCCCCGGACAGGGGGCAGACGATCGGGGAAAAACTGTTTTTT,CATSPDRGQTIGEKLFF
many,NA,TRBV5-1,TRBJ2-7,TGCGCCAGCAGCTTGAAAGGACACGCCGTTTACTACGAGCAGTACTTC,CASSLKGHAVYYEQYF